This T cell receptor beta chain was sequenced for a study of shared clonotypes between healthy human individuals. Selected positively for CCR7 and CD45RO-negative, naive CD8 cells excluded terminally differentiated effector memory CD45RA+ cells. The CDR3 length is 13 residues. Trimming shortened V by 0 bases and J by 11 bases, and 15 bases separated the two germline ends. Germline V gene sequence: CDR1 SGHDT, CDR2 YYEEEE. In the original workflow: With immunoSEQ giving junction-only sequences and no quality scores, filtering differed. Profiled with immunoSEQ multiplex PCR; TCRdb holds only in-frame clones, not every one. That table gives V, J and clone size, and the DNA gave D and trimming. There are around 2,000,000 clones in the sample; approximately 94% occur only once, and roughly 1.2% lies in the top ten.

The receptor comes from a man between 18 and 29 years old in good health. The sample consisted of naive CD8+ T cells sorted from blood. The rearrangement uses TRBV5-6 and TRBJ2-7; D tentatively fits TRBD1 or TRBD2 (6 bases each). The CDR3 region is CASSLVRAGEEYF. The CDR3 nucleotides are TGTGCCAGCAGCTTGGTTCGGGCAGGGGAGGAGTACTTC. Combining the CDR3 with reference TRBV5-6 and TRBJ2-7 gives the whole variable domain DAGVTQSPTHLIKTRGQQVTLRCSPKSGHDTVSWYQQALGQGPQFIFQYYEEEERQRGNFPDRFSGHQFPNYSSELNVNALLLGDSALYLCASSLVRAGEEYFGPGTRLTVT.